The 22 T cell receptor beta chains below all came from one sample that was sequenced in a study of shared clonotypes between healthy human individuals. Clones were sequenced by immunoSEQ multiplex PCR, and TCRdb holds only the in-frame ones, with some missing. The sample contains about 2 million clones, 95% of which appear only once. The specimen sequenced was naive CD4+ T cells sorted from blood. Subset noted: CD45RA+ positively selected. The origin of the receptors is a man between 18 and 35 years old in good health.

The chain is built from TRBV5-1 and TRBJ1-6, with no clear D. This CDR3 is built from 19 residues. V was clipped by 0 bases and J by 0 bases, with 16 bases between them. Germline values: CDR1 SGHRS, CDR2 YFSETQ. The CDR3 region is CASSLGFQTISSYNSPLHF. In DNA, the CDR3 is TGCGCCAGCAGCTTGGGATTCCAGACCATAAGCTCCTATAATTCACCCCTCCACTTT.

The chain combines TRBV6-5 with TRBJ2-3, with D perhaps TRBD1 or TRBD2 (6 bases each). CDR3 length: 15 residues. Per the germline V gene, CDR1 is MNHEY and CDR2 is SVGAGI. V was clipped by 5 bases and J by 6 bases, with 18 bases between them. The CDR3 nucleotides read TGTGCCAGCAGTGGCCGGGGGCAGCCCTCTGATACGCAGTATTTT. Protein product: CASSGRGQPSDTQYF.

J is TRBJ2-3 and V is TRBV5-6, with D perhaps given as TRBD1 or TRBD2 (6 bases each). V shed 2 bases and J shed 1 base, with 11 bases lying between them. The CDR3 length is 15 residues. Germline V gene lookup returns CDR1 SGHDT and CDR2 YYEEEE. CDR3 region: CASSFGGEGTDTQYF. DNA for the CDR3: TGTGCCAGCAGCTTCGGGGGCGAGGGCACAGATACGCAGTATTTT.

This sequence joins TRBV11-2 and TRBJ1-1; D may be TRBD1 (5 bases). Germline CDR1 SGHAT, CDR2 FQNNGV. The CDR3 is 14 amino acids. Trimming took off 5 bases at V and 1 base at J, with 11 bases between the two ends. The CDR3 protein is CASSTVGGNTEAFF. In DNA, the CDR3 is TGTGCCAGCAGCACAGTCGGGGGGAACACTGAAGCTTTCTTT.

This chain links TRBV28 with TRBJ1-3; D is possibly TRBD1 (5 bases). Germline CDR1 and CDR2: MDHEN and SYDVKM. The germline V and J ends were trimmed by 5 bases and 1 base, with 9 bases remaining between them. The CDR3 contains 14 residues. CDR3 coding DNA: TGTGCCAGCAGTGGGCCAGGGTCTGGAAACACCATATATTTT. Its protein is CASSGPGSGNTIYF.

The chain employs TRBV5-4 and TRBJ1-4; 7 nucleotides agree with TRBD1. V was clipped by 4 bases and J by 7 bases; unmatched bases: 13. The CDR3 length is 16 residues. Germline V gene data show CDR1 as SGHNT and CDR2 as YYREEE (reference sequence). CDR3 nucleotide sequence: TGTGCCAGCAGCCTGGGAGGACAGGTTATTAGTGAAAAACTGTTTTTT. Protein: CASSLGGQVISEKLFF.

The chain couples TRBV19 to TRBJ2-2, with a tentative D call TRBD2 (6 bases). From germline, CDR1 is LNHDA and CDR2 SQIVND (reference sequence). Trimming shortened V by 4 bases and J by 7 bases, and 13 bases separated the two germline ends. CDR3 length: 14 residues. CDR3 loop: CASSKDYGIGELFF. DNA of the CDR3: TGTGCCAGTAGTAAGGACTACGGGATCGGGGAGCTGTTTTTT. Using reference TRBV19 and TRBJ2-2 for the parts outside the CDR3, the full variable domain is DGGITQSPKYLFRKEGQNVTLSCEQNLNHDAMYWYRQDPGQGLRLIYYSQIVNDFQKGDIAEGYSVSREKKESFPLTVTSAQKNPTAFYLCASSKDYGIGELFFGEGSRLTVL.

The V gene is TRBV5-1, the J gene TRBJ2-3, with 7 bases aligning to TRBD2. Germline values: CDR1 SGHRS, CDR2 YFSETQ. J gave up 3 bases and V 4 bases, and 8 bases lay outside the gene matches. This CDR3 region has 15 residues. This CDR3 reads CASSGGGLGTDTQYF. Here the CDR3 DNA reads TGCGCCAGCAGCGGCGGGGGTCTTGGAACAGATACGCAGTATTTT.

The V gene is TRBV6-1, the J gene TRBJ2-1; 7 bases fit TRBD1. V lost 7 bases to trimming and J lost 5 bases; unmatched junction nucleotides: 8. The CDR3 has 14 residues. Germline CDR1 and CDR2: MNHNS and SASEGT. The CDR3 protein is CASILTGMNNEQFF. CDR3 bases: TGTGCCAGCATCCTGACAGGGATGAACAATGAGCAGTTCTTC.

The V gene is TRBV7-9, the J gene TRBJ2-5; maybe TRBD2 (5 bases). The CDR3 length is 16 residues. The V end lost 1 base, the J end lost 0 bases, and 12 bases lay between the germline ends. In germline, CDR1 is SEHNR, CDR2 FQNEAQ (reference sequence). The CDR3 region is CASSLGAGGYQETQYF. The CDR3 bases are TGTGCCAGCAGCTTAGGGGCAGGCGGGTACCAAGAGACCCAGTACTTC.

The chain has TRBV7-9 and TRBJ2-7, with 7 bases that match TRBD1. Germline values: CDR1 SEHNR, CDR2 FQNEAQ (reference sequence). There are 13 residues in the CDR3. The ends lost 5 bases at V and 5 bases at J; junction bases unmatched: 6. The DNA of the CDR3 is TGTGCCAGCAGCCCAACAGGGGTCCACGAGCAGTACTTC. As protein: CASSPTGVHEQYF. The full variable domain, with the rest looked up from reference TRBV7-9 and TRBJ2-7, is DTGVSQNPRHKITKRGQNVTFRCDPISEHNRLYWYRQTLGQGPEFLTYFQNEAQLEKSRLLSDRFSAERPKGSFSTLEIQRTEQGDSAMYLCASSPTGVHEQYFGPGTRLTVT.

With regard to this clone: The same CDR3 arises from other DNA sequences in this sample as well. The chain joins TRBV2 to TRBJ2-5; 12 nucleotides align to TRBD2. The CDR3 is made up of 14 amino acids. The ends lost 4 bases at V and 4 bases at J; junction bases unmatched: 1. Germline V gives CDR1 SNHLY, CDR2 FYNNEI. CDR3 sequence (DNA): TGTGCCAGCAGTGCGACTAGCGGGGGAGAGACCCAGTACTTC. Translated, it gives CASSATSGGETQYF.

The chain carries TRBV5-4 and TRBJ1-5; D gene ambiguous. Germline CDR1 reads SGHNT; CDR2 reads YYREEE (reference sequence). V shed 0 bases and J shed 7 bases, with 11 bases lying between them. CDR3 length equals 14 residues. In DNA, the CDR3 is TGTGCCAGCAGCTTGGCCGGGCCAGGCCAGCCCCAGCATTTT. Translation: CASSLAGPGQPQHF.

The sample holds one count of this clone. The gene calls are TRBV6-6 and TRBJ1-5, with TRBD1 matching over 7 bases. Trimming removed 6 bases from V and 4 bases from J; junction bases left unmatched: 6. This CDR3 is built from 14 residues. Per germline, CDR1 MNHNY and CDR2 SVGAGI (reference sequence). The CDR3 nucleotides are TGTGCCAGCAGCAATTCAGGGGGTAATCAGCCCCAGCATTTT. It encodes CASSNSGGNQPQHF.

The DNA for the CDR3 is TGTGCCAGCAGCCGATCCACAGGGATTAATTCACCCCTCCACTTT. It is translated as CASSRSTGINSPLHF. The rearrangement links TRBV7-8 to TRBJ1-6, with D tentatively TRBD1 (6 bases). Germline lookup yields CDR1 SGHVS and CDR2 FQNEAQ. V lost 5 bases and J lost 6, with 14 bases in between. The CDR3 is made up of 15 amino acids.

The chain combines TRBV12-5 with TRBJ1-5; D unresolved. The CDR3 runs 16 residues. Looked up from germline, CDR1 is LGHNT and CDR2 is FRNRAP. The V gene lost 0 bases and the J gene lost 1 base, with 10 bases spanning the gap. DNA of the CDR3: TGTGCTAGTGGTTTGGTAAGGGCAGAGAGCAATCAGCCCCAGCATTTT. Translated: CASGLVRAESNQPQHF. Looking up the rest from reference TRBV12-5 and TRBJ1-5 gives the full variable domain: DARVTQTPRHKVTEMGQEVTMRCQPILGHNTVFWYRQTMMQGLELLAYFRNRAPLDDSGMPKDRFSAEMPDATLATLKIQPSEPRDSAVYFCASGLVRAESNQPQHFGDGTRLSIL.

The table lists this clone with a count of one. The V call is TRBV7-2, the J call TRBJ1-2, with D maybe TRBD1 (5 bases). V was shortened by 7 bases and J by 3 bases, with 15 bases between the two germline ends. The CDR3 sequence is 14 residues long. CDR1 SGHTA and CDR2 FQGNSA come from the germline V gene. CDR3: CASNETRDYYGYTF. CDR3 sequence (DNA): TGTGCCAGCAACGAAACCAGGGATTACTATGGCTACACCTTC. Complete variable domain (other parts from reference TRBV7-2 and TRBJ1-2): GAGVSQSPSNKVTEKGKDVELRCDPISGHTALYWYRQSLGQGLEFLIYFQGNSAPDKSGLPSDRFSAERTGGSVSTLTIQRTQQEDSAVYLCASNETRDYYGYTFGSGTRLTVV.

The rearrangement joins TRBV4-1 to TRBJ1-4; 9 bases are shared with TRBD1. The V segment lost 3 bases and the J segment 4 bases; nucleotides outside the gene matches: 6. The CDR3 is 16 residues long. The V gene's germline CDR1 is MGHRA and CDR2 YSYEKL. DNA of the CDR3: TGCGCCAGCAGCCAGGGACAGGGCGTCTTTAATGAAAAACTGTTTTTT. Its protein is CASSQGQGVFNEKLFF.

A word on this clone: At the DNA level, this CDR3 is encoded by other sequences in the same sample as well. The chain has TRBV6-5 and TRBJ1-1, with D possibly being TRBD1 (5 bases). This CDR3 region has 13 residues. Trimming removed 8 bases from V and 1 base from J, with 11 bases in between. Germline lookup yields CDR1 MNHEY and CDR2 SVGAGI. CDR3 amino acids: CASRGVGNTEAFF. CDR3 nucleotide sequence: TGTGCCAGCCGGGGCGTGGGGAACACTGAAGCTTTCTTT.

The V gene is TRBV30, the J gene TRBJ2-1, with 7 bases aligning to TRBD2. V trimming: 2 bases; J trimming: 5 bases; junction bases outside the gene matches: 3. Germline loops: CDR1 GTSNPN, CDR2 SVGIG (reference sequence). The CDR3 consists of 13 residues. CDR3 sequence reads: CAWSSLADNEQFF. CDR3 DNA: TGTGCCTGGAGTAGTCTAGCGGACAATGAGCAGTTCTTC.

The rearrangement uses TRBV6-1 and TRBJ2-4, with a possible D match to TRBD1 (6 bases). Per the germline V gene, CDR1 is MNHNS and CDR2 is SASEGT. The ends were cut back, 3 bases at V and 3 bases at J, with 12 bases in the middle. The CDR3 is 15 amino acids. Here the CDR3 DNA reads TGTGCCAGCAGTGAGGGGGCTACGGGCAAAAACATTCAGTACTTC. Translating gives CASSEGATGKNIQYF.

This chain links TRBV28 with TRBJ1-1, with TRBD1 matching over 7 bases. CDR1 and CDR2 (germline): MDHEN, SYDVKM. The V gene end was trimmed by 1 base and the J gene end by 5 bases; junction bases not matched to a gene: 7. This CDR3 region has 15 residues. The DNA for the CDR3 is TGTGCCAGCAGTTTATATGGCAGGGGGGGGACTGAAGCTTTCTTT. Translating it yields CASSLYGRGGTEAFF. Complete variable domain (other parts from reference TRBV28 and TRBJ1-1): DVKVTQSSRYLVKRTGEKVFLECVQDMDHENMFWYRQDPGLGLRLIYFSYDVKMKEKGDIPEGYSVSREKKERFSLILESASTNQTSMYLCASSLYGRGGTEAFFGQGTRLTVV.